This T cell receptor (beta chain) stems from a study of shared clonotypes between healthy human individuals. As to this clone: Its antigen is not identified.

Study-wide results and caveats: It was the few donors that limited the genetic and exposure-history diversity represented.

The V gene's germline CDR1 is SGHTS and CDR2 YDEGEE. V lost 3 bases and J 10 bases, leaving 5 bases between the germline ends. The CDR3 runs to 11 residues. Naive CD8 cells were CD45RO-negative, positively selected for CCR7, excluding terminally differentiated effector memory CD45RA+ cells. Profiled with immunoSEQ multiplex PCR; TCRdb holds only in-frame clones, not every one. The table records roughly 2,000,000 clones, about 95% of them present only once. The TCR comes from a man younger than 30 in good health. What was sequenced was naive CD8+ T cells sorted from blood. The V call is TRBV5-8, the J call TRBJ1-6; D ambiguous. In DNA form, the CDR3 reads TGTGCCAGCAGCTACGAATCACCCCTCCACTTT. Its translation: CASSYESPLHF.